The clone carrying this T cell receptor (beta chain) was recorded a few times. Within the sample, other DNA sequences also encode this same CDR3. The CDR3 spans 15 residues. The germline CDR1 and CDR2 sequences are MNHEY and SVGEGT. V lost 5 bases and J lost 1, with 9 bases in between. The table came from immunoSEQ multiplex PCR; TCRdb's copy has only in-frame clones and leaves some out. This sample has 75,000 to 95,000 clones, with 90% found just once. This specimen belongs to a study of blood T cell repertoires in COVID-19. The sequenced sample consisted of peripheral blood. V is TRBV6-2 or TRBV6-3 and J is TRBJ2-6; D remains unclear. The source of this sequence is a man between 60 and 75 years old with acute or convalescent COVID-19. CDR3 nucleotide sequence: TGTGCCAGCAGTCTACGGGTGTCTGGGGCCAACGTCCTGACTTTC. Translating gives CASSLRVSGANVLTF.